Listed below are T cell receptor beta chains from one sample, sequenced in a study of spatial heterogeneity in lung cancer. Each CDR3 protein gets one entry after TCRdb re-called the 5' RACE reads with MiXCR. The table lists just under 95,000 distinct CDR3 sequences, roughly 12% of them singletons. This material consisted of PBMCs, taken at surgery. The source is a male donor with early-stage non-small cell lung cancer. Both conserved end residues are part of each CDR3. The order of the fields is D gene, J gene, clone size, V gene, CDR3 DNA, CDR3 protein. The D gene is left open where the match is weak. Size tells how often a clone was seen (once, few, many) or the class of an expanded clone, and some rows leave it out.

>NA|TRBJ2-1|many|TRBV24-1
TGTGCCACCAGTGATAAAAAGGGGAGCTCCTACAATGAGCAGTTCTTC
CATSDKKGSSYNEQFF
>NA|TRBJ2-7|few|TRBV5-1
TGCGCCAGCAGCCAGGGACCGAATGAGGGCTACGAGCAGTACTTC
CASSQGPNEGYEQYF
>NA|TRBJ2-5|many|TRBV3-1
TGTGCCAGCAGTTTGCAGGAGACCCAGTACTTC
CASSLQETQYF
>TRBD2|TRBJ2-5|NA|TRBV5-1
TGCGCCAGCGGGCGGGGGAACCAAGAGACCCAGTACTTC
CASGRGNQETQYF
>NA|TRBJ2-7|NA|TRBV12-3/TRBV12-4
TGTGCCAGCTCTTTAGGCCGGGTGTACGAGCAGTACTTC
CASSLGRVYEQYF
>TRBD2|TRBJ2-7|many|TRBV27
TGTGCCAGCAGTTTATCGGGACTAGCGGGAACCTACGAGCAGTACTTC
CASSLSGLAGTYEQYF
>NA|TRBJ2-7|NA|TRBV3-1
TGTGCCAGCAGCCAAGTAGCCTCCCGGGGCGAGCAGTACTTC
CASSQVASRGEQYF
>TRBD1|TRBJ1-2|NA|TRBV6-5
TGTGCCAGCAGGGAAAGGGGACAGGGAGGCTATGGCTACACCTTC
CASRERGQGGYGYTF
>NA|TRBJ2-3|NA|TRBV20-1
TGCAGTGCCCGGGACGACATCACAGATACGCAGTATTTT
CSARDDITDTQYF
>NA|TRBJ1-3|many|TRBV7-2
TGTGCCAGCAGCTTGGGTAGGGCCGCGGGAAACACCATATATTTT
CASSLGRAAGNTIYF
>TRBD1|TRBJ1-2|few|TRBV6-2/TRBV6-3
TGTGCCAGCAGTTACGGACAGGGATTCCACACCTTC
CASSYGQGFHTF
>NA|TRBJ2-7|few|TRBV28
TGTGCCAGCTCAGGGGTGGGGGACGAGCAGTACTTC
CASSGVGDEQYF
>NA|TRBJ1-4|few|TRBV7-2
TGTGCCAGCAGCTTAGCGGGGGGATATGAAAAACTGTTTTTT
CASSLAGGYEKLFF
>NA|TRBJ1-5|many|TRBV19
TGTGCCAGTAGTCGGGGCCCTACTTTTGAGCCCCAGCATTTT
CASSRGPTFEPQHF
>NA|TRBJ2-5|few|TRBV11-1
TGTGCCAGCAGCTTAGCGCATGGCTTACAAGAGACCCAGTACTTC
CASSLAHGLQETQYF
>NA|TRBJ2-1|NA|TRBV19
TGTGCCAGTAGTTTAGACGGGGGCTCCTACAATGAGCAGTTCTTC
CASSLDGGSYNEQFF
>TRBD1|TRBJ2-7|NA|TRBV20-1
TGCAGTGCTCCCCAGGGGGCAGGCGAGCAGTACTTC
CSAPQGAGEQYF
>NA|TRBJ1-6|NA|TRBV5-6
TGTGCCAGCAGCTTGCAGGTGGGAACGTCACCCCTCCACTTT
CASSLQVGTSPLHF
>TRBD1|TRBJ1-2|NA|TRBV30
TGTGCCTGGGGAGCCCTAGGACAGGGATATGGCTACACCTTC
CAWGALGQGYGYTF
>NA|TRBJ2-1|few|TRBV5-4
TGTGCCAGCAGCCCGGACCAAGCCTACAATGAGCAGTTCTTC
CASSPDQAYNEQFF
>NA|TRBJ1-3|NA|TRBV6-5
TGTGCCAGCAGTTACTCGAACGGGATCGACGGAAACACCATATATTTT
CASSYSNGIDGNTIYF
>TRBD1|TRBJ2-7|NA|TRBV6-2/TRBV6-3
TGTGCCAGCAGTTACGGGACAGGGAACTACTACGAGCAGTACTTC
CASSYGTGNYYEQYF
>TRBD1|TRBJ1-2|few|TRBV12-3/TRBV12-4
TGTGCCAGCAGTTTACCCTTGACAGGGTACTATGGCTACACCTTC
CASSLPLTGYYGYTF
>TRBD1|TRBJ2-1|few|TRBV18
TGTGCCAGCTCACCACCGACAGGGGGCCAGGGTGAGCAGTTCTTC
CASSPPTGGQGEQFF
>NA|TRBJ2-2|NA|TRBV11-2
TGTGCCAGCAGCTTAGCTGGACTAAACACCGGGGAGCTGTTTTTT
CASSLAGLNTGELFF
>NA|TRBJ2-1|NA|TRBV3-1
TGTGCCAGCAGCCAGCTACAGGTTTCCCTCTCCTACAATGAGCAGTTCTTC
CASSQLQVSLSYNEQFF